One sample yielded the 29 T cell receptor beta chains listed below, sequenced in a study of control samples from healthy donors and cancer patients. Profiled with immunoSEQ multiplex PCR; TCRdb holds only in-frame clones, not every one. This sample carries 150,000 to 200,000 clones, 80% to 95% of them seen once, and the ten largest clones take roughly 1.6%. Sequencing used blood. The receptors were sampled from a man between 18 and 35 years old in good health.

CDR3 in amino acids: CASSWTSGGNYEQYF. In nucleotides, the CDR3 is TGCGCCAGCAGCTGGACTAGCGGGGGGAACTACGAGCAGTACTTC. The chain links TRBV5-1 to TRBJ2-7; TRBD2 aligns across 14 bases. The CDR3 sequence is 15 residues long. Germline V gene lookup returns CDR1 SGHRS and CDR2 YFSETQ. V lost 3 bases, J lost 3 bases, and 2 bases stayed unmatched.

This clone was seen once. The chain combines TRBV6-5 with TRBJ1-1; 10 bases are shared with TRBD1. CDR1 is MNHEY, CDR2 SVGAGI, per germline. This CDR3 has 14 amino acids. Germline trimming cut 7 bases from V and 1 base from J; bases unmatched to any gene: 3. CDR3 sequence (DNA): TGTGCCAGCACGAGACAGGGGGCGAACACTGAAGCTTTCTTT. Its protein product is CASTRQGANTEAFF.

The chain joins TRBV5-1 to TRBJ2-7, with 7 bases aligning to TRBD1. This CDR3 comprises 15 residues. Losses at the gene ends were 0 bases for V and 2 bases for J; bases not matched to a gene: 5. CDR1 SGHRS and CDR2 YFSETQ come from the germline V gene. CDR3 sequence reads: CASSLGRQGPYEQYF. DNA of the CDR3: TGCGCCAGCAGCTTGGGGAGACAGGGACCCTACGAGCAGTACTTC.

The chain couples TRBV15 to TRBJ1-5; weak D call: TRBD1 (5 bases). Trimming took off 3 bases at V and 5 bases at J, with 17 bases between the two ends. This CDR3 contains 16 residues. Germline CDR1 LNHNV, CDR2 YYDKDF (reference sequence). The CDR3 bases are TGTGCCACCAGCAGTACAGGAAAGTCTGCGGATCAGCCCCAGCATTTT. It encodes CATSSTGKSADQPQHF.

The rearrangement links TRBV6-2 or TRBV6-3 to TRBJ2-2; 7 bases map to TRBD1. From germline, CDR1 is MNHEY and CDR2 SVGEGT. V was pared by 4 bases and J by 0 bases, with 2 bases of the junction left unmatched. CDR3 length: 15 amino acids. CDR3: CASSSGTANTGELFF. As DNA, the CDR3 is TGTGCCAGCAGTTCCGGGACAGCGAACACCGGGGAGCTGTTTTTT.

The gene calls are TRBV18 and TRBJ1-5; D unclear. The CDR3 covers 15 residues. The V gene's germline CDR1 is KGHSH and CDR2 LQKENI. The V end was cut by 3 bases, the J end by 3 bases, with 12 bases between. The CDR3 protein is CASSPLPRPNQPQHF. In DNA, the CDR3 is TGTGCCAGCTCACCCCTGCCCCGTCCCAATCAGCCCCAGCATTTT.

The J gene is TRBJ2-5, the V gene TRBV7-9, with D unresolved. The CDR3 contains 14 residues. CDR1 is SEHNR, CDR2 FQNEAQ, per germline (reference sequence). Trimming took off 2 bases at V and 2 bases at J, with 9 bases between the two ends. This CDR3 reads CASSLIRQQETQYF. The CDR3 DNA sequence: TGTGCCAGCAGCTTAATACGGCAGCAAGAGACCCAGTACTTC. The entire variable domain, with the rest obtained from reference TRBV7-9 and TRBJ2-5, is as follows: DTGVSQNPRHKITKRGQNVTFRCDPISEHNRLYWYRQTLGQGPEFLTYFQNEAQLEKSRLLSDRFSAERPKGSFSTLEIQRTEQGDSAMYLCASSLIRQQETQYFGPGTRLLVL.

This sequence joins TRBV5-6 and TRBJ1-2; no definite D call. The CDR3 length is 14 residues. Germline CDR1 and CDR2: SGHDT and YYEEEE. V lost 1 base, J lost 4 bases, and 11 bases lay in between. CDR3 bases: TGTGCCAGCAGCTTGTCCGGGGAGTTCTATGGCTACACCTTC. It codes for CASSLSGEFYGYTF.

This rearrangement joins TRBV25-1 to TRBJ2-7; the D gene could be TRBD1 or TRBD2 (5 bases each). CDR3 length: 14 residues. Between the trimmed V and J ends, which lost 1 base and 4 bases, there was a span of 11 bases. Looked up from germline, CDR1 is MGHDK and CDR2 is SYGVNS. The CDR3 nucleotides read TGTGCCAGCAGTGAATCGGGGACCTTATACGAGCAGTACTTC. Its protein is CASSESGTLYEQYF.

This chain joins TRBV30 and TRBJ1-1; no clear D gene. V dropped 2 bases and J dropped 5 bases, with 6 bases sitting between them. CDR1 is GTSNPN and CDR2 is SVGIG in the germline V gene (reference sequence). This CDR3 is 11 amino acids long. CDR3 sequence (DNA): TGTGCCTGGAGTCTCCATACTGAAGCTTTCTTT. Translation gives CAWSLHTEAFF.

This chain joins TRBV12-2 and TRBJ1-4; the table's D gene call, TRBD1, was not cross checked with the DNA. TRBV12-2 represents a pseudogene. CDR3 length: 13 residues. Here the CDR3 DNA reads TGTGCAAGGACACAGGGGGCTAATGAAAAACTGTTTTTT. Amino acids: CARTQGANEKLFF.

V is TRBV5-6 and J is TRBJ1-2; 10 bases align to TRBD1. V shed 2 bases, J shed 4 bases, and the junction held 11 bases outside the gene matches. In germline, CDR1 is SGHDT, CDR2 YYEEEE. The CDR3 contains 17 residues. The CDR3 region has the DNA TGTGCCAGCAGCTTCCCCGGGACAGGGGCAGTTGGCTATGGCTACACCTTC. This gives the protein CASSFPGTGAVGYGYTF.

DNA for the CDR3: TGTGCCAGCTCACGAACCCGTACCAAAAACATTCAGTACTTC. It encodes CASSRTRTKNIQYF. The chain combines TRBV18 with TRBJ2-4; no firm D call. CDR1 KGHSH and CDR2 LQKENI come from the germline V gene. The CDR3 runs 14 residues. V was cut by 4 bases and J by 2 bases, with 9 bases left in between.

The CDR3 sequence: CASSFGGGWNTEAFF. The CDR3 DNA reads TGTGCCAGCAGCTTCGGAGGGGGCTGGAACACTGAAGCTTTCTTT. V gene TRBV5-4 combines with J gene TRBJ1-1; 7 bases align to TRBD1. V lost 2 bases, J lost 1 base, and 5 bases stayed unmatched. Germline V CDR1 and CDR2: SGHNT, YYREEE (reference sequence). The CDR3 is made up of 15 amino acids.

The chain uses TRBV5-1 and TRBJ2-7; 8 positions agree with TRBD1. V shed 4 bases, J shed 0 bases, and the junction held 6 bases outside the gene matches. Germline values: CDR1 SGHRS, CDR2 YFSETQ. The CDR3 sequence is 15 residues long. For the CDR3, the DNA is TGCGCCAGCAGCCCACACCAGGGGGCCTCCTACGAGCAGTACTTC. Encoded protein: CASSPHQGASYEQYF.

V is TRBV4-1 and J is TRBJ2-3; D call uncertain. The CDR3 has 14 amino acids. Trimming took off 0 bases at V and 4 bases at J, with 8 bases between the two ends. Germline V gene data show CDR1 as MGHRA and CDR2 as YSYEKL. CDR3 sequence reads: CASSQDQLADTQYF. CDR3 nucleotides: TGCGCCAGCAGCCAAGATCAGCTGGCAGATACGCAGTATTTT.

The chain employs TRBV30 and TRBJ2-3; TRBD2 agrees at 8 bases. V lost 3 bases and J lost 4; bases outside the gene matches: 6. The CDR3 length is 14 residues. Germline CDR1 is GTSNPN and CDR2 is SVGIG (reference sequence). The CDR3 sequence: CAWRNGGAPDTQYF. CDR3 nucleotides: TGTGCCTGGAGGAACGGGGGGGCCCCAGATACGCAGTATTTT.

The chain recombines TRBV6-5 with TRBJ2-7, with D tentatively TRBD1 (6 bases). V was trimmed by 0 bases and J by 6 bases, leaving 15 bases between them. CDR1 MNHEY and CDR2 SVGAGI come from the germline V gene. This CDR3 comprises 15 residues. The CDR3 nucleotides read TGTGCCAGCAGTTACTCGATGGGCAGGGGCGGCGAGCAGTACTTC. Protein product: CASSYSMGRGGEQYF.

The chain uses TRBV2 and TRBJ2-6; weak D call: TRBD1 (6 bases). The germline CDR1 and CDR2 sequences are SNHLY and FYNNEI. The CDR3 is 17 amino acids. V was cut by 6 bases and J by 0 bases, with 15 bases left in between. CDR3 region: CASSKGTLLSGANVLTF. In nucleotides, the CDR3 is TGTGCCAGCAGCAAGGGGACACTACTCTCTGGGGCCAACGTCCTGACTTTC.

This clone was observed a single time. The V and J genes are TRBV6-2 or TRBV6-3 and TRBJ2-7; possibly TRBD1 for D (6 bases). Germline-derived CDR1 and CDR2 are MNHEY and SVGEGT. Trimming took 5 bases from V and 3 from J, leaving 14 bases between them. The length of the CDR3 is 14 residues. CDR3 protein: CASSRRDTIYEQYF. Written as DNA, the CDR3 is TGTGCCAGCAGTCGCCGGGACACAATCTACGAGCAGTACTTC.

The rearrangement links TRBV27 to TRBJ1-2; no clear D gene. Trimming took off 6 bases at V and 0 bases at J, with 11 bases between the two ends. The germline V gene has CDR1 MNHEY and CDR2 SMNVEV (reference sequence). The CDR3 length is 14 residues. The CDR3 sequence: CASRPGPTNYGYTF. In DNA, the CDR3 is TGTGCCAGCAGGCCCGGACCGACTAACTATGGCTACACCTTC.

V usage is TRBV5-1 and J usage is TRBJ2-7; D is perhaps TRBD2 (5 bases). CDR3 length: 13 amino acids. V was trimmed by 4 bases and J by 1 base, leaving 9 bases between them. Germline CDR1 is SGHRS and CDR2 is YFSETQ. In DNA form, the CDR3 reads TGCGCCAGCAGCAATACGGGGTCCTACGAGCAGTACTTC. The encoded protein is CASSNTGSYEQYF.

This chain uses TRBV12-5 with TRBJ1-1; 9 positions match TRBD1. The V gene's germline CDR1 is LGHNT and CDR2 FRNRAP. Germline trimming cut 8 bases from V and 1 base from J; bases unmatched to any gene: 2. The length of the CDR3 is 13 residues. The chain's CDR3 is CASLTGGNTEAFF. The CDR3 DNA sequence: TGTGCTAGTCTGACAGGGGGGAACACTGAAGCTTTCTTT.

This chain joins TRBV15 and TRBJ2-5; 7 nucleotides line up with TRBD1. The CDR3 runs to 15 residues. Germline CDR1 and CDR2: LNHNV and YYDKDF (reference sequence). V lost 1 base to trimming and J lost 4 bases; unmatched junction nucleotides: 6. The CDR3 region is CATSRGQGWTETQYF. Here the CDR3 DNA reads TGTGCCACCAGCAGAGGACAGGGATGGACAGAGACCCAGTACTTC.

The V and J genes are TRBV7-3 and TRBJ1-2; D is uncertain. The CDR3 covers 13 residues. The V end was cut by 5 bases, the J end by 5 bases, with 12 bases between. Germline CDR1 and CDR2: SGHTA and FQGTGA. The CDR3 sequence: CASSPDREYGYTF. The CDR3 DNA reads TGTGCCAGCAGCCCCGACCGGGAGTATGGCTACACCTTC.

About this clone itself: Additional DNA sequences in this sample encode the identical CDR3. The chain recombines TRBV24-1 with TRBJ2-7; perhaps TRBD1 as D (5 bases). Germline V gene sequence: CDR1 KGHDR, CDR2 SFDVKD. With 1 base removed from V and 5 bases from J, the gap between germline ends came to 11 bases. This CDR3 is built from 14 residues. The DNA for the CDR3 is TGTGCCACCAGTGATTTTCGGCAGGGTGACGAGCAGTACTTC. The encoded protein is CATSDFRQGDEQYF.

The rearrangement uses TRBV4-1 and TRBJ2-5; 11 positions match TRBD1. Germline CDR1 reads MGHRA; CDR2 reads YSYEKL. This CDR3 spans 16 amino acids. J gave up 3 bases and V 3 bases, and 6 bases lay outside the gene matches. CDR3 amino acids: CASSQKAGQGEETQYF. Here the CDR3 DNA reads TGCGCCAGCAGCCAGAAGGCGGGACAGGGGGAAGAGACCCAGTACTTC.

The genes are TRBV18 and TRBJ1-2; no reliable D call. This CDR3 contains 13 residues. Trimming stripped 5 bases from V and 4 bases from J, with 11 bases between. CDR1 is KGHSH and CDR2 is LQKENI in the germline V gene. CDR3 sequence: CASSLGQIYGYTF. The CDR3 DNA follows: TGTGCCAGCTCATTAGGGCAGATCTATGGCTACACCTTC.

The rearrangement links TRBV3-1 (or the pseudogene TRBV3-2) to TRBJ1-1; perhaps TRBD1 as D (5 bases). Germline V gene lookup returns CDR1 LGHDT and CDR2 YNNKEL (reference sequence). The CDR3 has 16 amino acids. V was trimmed by 4 bases and J by 4 bases, leaving 19 bases between them. The chain's CDR3 is CASSPLQTARTTEAFF. CDR3 bases: TGTGCCAGCAGCCCTTTACAGACAGCTAGGACCACTGAAGCTTTCTTT.